This entry describes one T cell receptor (beta chain). Its cognate antigen is unknown. The entry originates in a study of T cells in Graves' hyperthyroidism and ophthalmopathy. Study-wide points: It was a median 6.5 months before onset that the model predicted ophthalmopathy.

Diagnostic assessment was based on clinical symptoms, serum thyroxine and TRAb, thyroid ultrasound and orbital computed tomography. Germline assignment: CDR1 SQVTM and CDR2 ANQGSEA. This CDR3 has 13 amino acids. V was pared by 4 bases and J by 0 bases, with 9 bases between. RNA transcripts yielded amplified TCR beta CDR3 regions. RT-PCR in the first round (using the HTBI primer set) targeted the TCR CDR3. TCRdb re-derived calls from the multiplex PCR reads in MiXCR, one entry per CDR3 protein. The sample lists hundreds of thousands of distinct CDR3 sequences; roughly 14% were seen once. The sequence came from a woman between 45 and 60 years old with Graves' ophthalmopathy. Specimen: blood. The chain combines TRBV29-1 with TRBJ1-1; D ambiguous. The CDR3 protein is CSVGRVLNTEAFF. In DNA, the CDR3 is TGCAGCGTTGGAAGGGTGTTGAACACTGAAGCTTTCTTT.